This TCR beta chain was retrieved from a study of identical twins. Study observations and caveats: Beta out-of-frame sequences showed weaker excess sharing between twins. Researchers caution that invariant MAIT and iNKT cells could partly confound zero-insertion analyses. Insertion counts were lower in abundant cord blood beta clonotypes, a trend that memory repertoires did not show. Models predicted less out-of-frame TCR alpha sharing in monozygotic twins than was found.

The CDR3 runs 16 residues. The V end lost 5 bases, the J end lost 4 bases, and 18 bases lay between the germline ends. TCRdb passed the 5' RACE reads through MiXCR, listing each CDR3 protein once. Of 1.5 million to 2 million distinct CDR3 sequences in the sample, less than 35% were seen once. There are a few counts of this clonotype. Its antigen remains unknown. The chain combines TRBV12-3 or TRBV12-4 with TRBJ1-5; the D gene is possibly TRBD1 (5 bases). The sample was cord blood. This clonotype was sampled from a newborn girl in good health. The chain's CDR3 is CASSPFPTESNQPQHF. The CDR3 bases are TGTGCCAGCAGTCCCTTCCCGACAGAGTCAAATCAGCCCCAGCATTTT.